The 8 T cell receptor beta chains reported below all come from one sample, sequenced in a study of blood T cell repertoires in COVID-19 (dated by TCRdb to 2019 to 2021). Library generation was performed with the immunoSEQ multiplex PCR assay. TCRdb mirrors the immuneACCESS table, restricted to in-frame sequences. Some clones are absent from its copies; in checked studies, under half trace to an unresolved V gene, and the reason for the others is unknown. The sample contains approximately 470,000 clones, around 85% of them found a single time. Approximately 2.9% of the sample is held by the ten biggest clonotypes. The sequenced sample consisted of peripheral blood. These receptors all come from a human donor in a cohort sampled during active COVID-19.

The gene calls are TRBV18 and TRBJ1-4; unclear D gene. The CDR3 runs 17 residues. Germline CDR1 KGHSH, CDR2 LQKENI. V lost 0 bases, J lost 4 bases, and 15 bases lay in between. Here the CDR3 DNA reads TGTGCCAGCTCACCACCGGATGGAGGCGTGCGTAATGAAAAACTGTTTTTT. Translation: CASSPPDGGVRNEKLFF.

This clone was seen a single time. The chain employs TRBV6-6 and TRBJ1-6; tentatively, D is TRBD1 (6 bases). V lost 6 bases to trimming and J lost 6 bases, with 12 bases between them. The germline gives CDR1 MNHNY, CDR2 SVGAGI (reference sequence). The CDR3 length is 14 residues. The CDR3 DNA reads TGTGCCAGCAGCCTGGACAGCGTTAATTCACCCCTCCACTTT. Protein product: CASSLDSVNSPLHF.

The chain has TRBV5-5 and TRBJ2-7, with D maybe TRBD2 (6 bases). The V gene's germline CDR1 is SGHKS and CDR2 YYEKEE (reference sequence). Deletions cut 3 bases from V and 2 bases from J, with 12 bases between. The CDR3 runs 14 residues. The CDR3 sequence is CASSSRGTAYEQYF. The CDR3, as DNA: TGTGCCAGCAGCTCCCGGGGGACTGCCTACGAGCAGTACTTC.

This chain links TRBV6-5 with TRBJ1-2; 9 bases agree with TRBD1. This CDR3 is 14 amino acids long. The germline CDR1 and CDR2 sequences are MNHEY and SVGAGI. V dropped 11 bases and J dropped 7; count of bases not matched to a gene: 14. The CDR3 nucleotides are TGTGCCGGGGGGGCTAGGGACAGGGAGGCTGGCTACACCTTC. It is translated as CAGGARDREAGYTF.

DNA of the CDR3: TGTGCCAGTAGTCGTCTATTGAACACTGAAGCTTTCTTT. Protein sequence: CASSRLLNTEAFF. This chain links TRBV19 with TRBJ1-1; D is undetermined. The CDR3 consists of 13 residues. Looked up from germline, CDR1 is LNHDA and CDR2 is SQIVND (reference sequence). Trimming took off 5 bases at V and 0 bases at J, with 7 bases between the two ends. The full variable domain, in which reference TRBV19 and TRBJ1-1 provide the parts outside the CDR3, is DGGITQSPKYLFRKEGQNVTLSCEQNLNHDAMYWYRQDPGQGLRLIYYSQIVNDFQKGDIAEGYSVSREKKESFPLTVTSAQKNPTAFYLCASSRLLNTEAFFGQGTRLTVV.

The chain couples TRBV6-2 or TRBV6-3 to TRBJ2-1, with 11 bases matching TRBD2. The CDR3 has 15 residues. The germline V gene has CDR1 MNHEY and CDR2 SVGEGT. Germline trimming cut 4 bases from V and 7 bases from J; bases unmatched to any gene: 6. This CDR3 is CASSLAGGPWNEQFF. CDR3 in DNA: TGTGCCAGCAGTTTAGCGGGAGGGCCATGGAATGAGCAGTTCTTC.

The V gene is TRBV5-1, the J gene TRBJ1-2, with 8 bases fitting TRBD1. Germline CDR1 SGHRS, CDR2 YFSETQ. The CDR3 is 14 amino acids. V dropped 4 bases and J dropped 7; count of bases not matched to a gene: 9. The CDR3: CASSTSSDRAGYTF. CDR3 nucleotides: TGCGCCAGCAGCACCTCCTCGGACAGGGCTGGCTACACCTTC.

This chain uses TRBV7-9 with TRBJ1-2, with 8 bases identical to TRBD1. Per germline, CDR1 SEHNR and CDR2 FQNEAQ (reference sequence). The CDR3 is 14 amino acids. J gave up 6 bases and V 1 base, and 4 bases lay outside the gene matches. In DNA form, the CDR3 reads TGTGCCAGCAGCTTAGGACAGGGGTGGGATGGCTACACCTTC. This gives the protein CASSLGQGWDGYTF.